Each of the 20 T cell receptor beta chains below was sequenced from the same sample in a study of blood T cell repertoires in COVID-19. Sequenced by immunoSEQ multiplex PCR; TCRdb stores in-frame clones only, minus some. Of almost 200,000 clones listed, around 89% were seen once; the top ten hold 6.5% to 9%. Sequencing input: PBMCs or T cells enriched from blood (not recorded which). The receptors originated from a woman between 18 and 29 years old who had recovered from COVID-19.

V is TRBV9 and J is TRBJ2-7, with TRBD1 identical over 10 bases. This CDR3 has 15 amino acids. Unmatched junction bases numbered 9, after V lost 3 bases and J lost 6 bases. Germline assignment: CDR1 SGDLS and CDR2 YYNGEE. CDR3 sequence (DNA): TGTGCCAGCAGCGCCTGGGGGACAGGGGCCCTCGAGCAGTACTTC. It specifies CASSAWGTGALEQYF.

CDR3: CASSVDPGNYGYTF. As DNA, the CDR3 is TGTGCCAGCAGCGTAGACCCAGGGAACTATGGCTACACCTTC. The chain employs TRBV9 and TRBJ1-2; perhaps TRBD1 as D (5 bases). V was pared by 0 bases and J by 2 bases, with 8 bases between. The CDR3 totals 14 residues. Per the germline V gene, CDR1 is SGDLS and CDR2 is YYNGEE.

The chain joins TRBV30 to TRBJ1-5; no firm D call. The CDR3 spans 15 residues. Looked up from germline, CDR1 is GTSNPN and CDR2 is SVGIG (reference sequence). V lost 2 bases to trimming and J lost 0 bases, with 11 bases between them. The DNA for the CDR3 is TGTGCCTGGAGTCCGGGTGGCAGTAGCAATCAGCCCCAGCATTTT. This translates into CAWSPGGSSNQPQHF.

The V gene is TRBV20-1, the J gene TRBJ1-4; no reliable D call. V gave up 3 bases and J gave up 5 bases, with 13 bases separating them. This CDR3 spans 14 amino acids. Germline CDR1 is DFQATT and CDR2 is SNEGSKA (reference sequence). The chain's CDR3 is CSASGGAPNEKLFF. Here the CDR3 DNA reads TGCAGTGCTAGTGGTGGAGCCCCAAATGAAAAACTGTTTTTT.

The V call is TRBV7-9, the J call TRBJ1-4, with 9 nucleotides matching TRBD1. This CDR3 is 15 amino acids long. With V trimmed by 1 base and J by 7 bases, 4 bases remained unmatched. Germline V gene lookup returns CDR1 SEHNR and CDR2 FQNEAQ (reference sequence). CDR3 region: CASSLGQGEGEKLFF. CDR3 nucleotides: TGTGCCAGCAGCTTAGGACAGGGGGAAGGTGAAAAACTGTTTTTT.

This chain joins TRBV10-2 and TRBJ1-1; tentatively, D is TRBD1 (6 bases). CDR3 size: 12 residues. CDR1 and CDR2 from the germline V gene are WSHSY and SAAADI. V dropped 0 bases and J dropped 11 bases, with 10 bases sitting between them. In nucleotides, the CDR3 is TGCGCCAGCAGTGAGTCGACAGGACACGCTTTCTTT. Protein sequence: CASSESTGHAFF.

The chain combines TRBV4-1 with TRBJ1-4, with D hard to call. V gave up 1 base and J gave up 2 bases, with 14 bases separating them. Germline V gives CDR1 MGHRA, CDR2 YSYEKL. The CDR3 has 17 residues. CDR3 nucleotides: TGCGCCAGCAGCCAAGTGGGCAGATCTATCACTAATGAAAAACTGTTTTTT. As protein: CASSQVGRSITNEKLFF.

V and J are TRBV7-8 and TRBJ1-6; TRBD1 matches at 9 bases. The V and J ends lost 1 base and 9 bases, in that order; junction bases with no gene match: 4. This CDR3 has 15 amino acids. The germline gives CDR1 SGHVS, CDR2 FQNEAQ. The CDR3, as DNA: TGTGCCAGCAGCTTAGTACAGGGGGCTGGTTCACCCCTCCACTTT. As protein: CASSLVQGAGSPLHF. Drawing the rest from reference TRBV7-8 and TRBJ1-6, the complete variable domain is GAGVSQSPRYKVAKRGQDVALRCDPISGHVSLFWYQQALGQGPEFLTYFQNEAQLDKSGLPSDRFFAERPEGSVSTLKIQRTQQEDSAVYLCASSLVQGAGSPLHFGNGTRLTVT.

The chain's CDR3 is CASSRQGLGEQYF. The CDR3 nucleotides are TGTGCCAGCAGCCGACAGGGTTTGGGGGAGCAGTACTTC. The chain links TRBV5-6 to TRBJ2-7, with 7 positions matching TRBD1. CDR1 and CDR2 (germline): SGHDT, YYEEEE. J gave up 7 bases and V 4 bases, and 8 bases lay outside the gene matches. This CDR3 comprises 13 residues.

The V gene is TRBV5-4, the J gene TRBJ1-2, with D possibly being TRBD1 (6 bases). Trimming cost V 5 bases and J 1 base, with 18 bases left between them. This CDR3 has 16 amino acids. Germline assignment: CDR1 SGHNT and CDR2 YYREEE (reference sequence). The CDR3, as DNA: TGTGCCAGCAGAAAGGCTGGGGAGGGGGTTAACTATGGCTACACCTTC. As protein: CASRKAGEGVNYGYTF. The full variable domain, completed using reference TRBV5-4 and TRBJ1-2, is ETGVTQSPTHLIKTRGQQVTLRCSSQSGHNTVSWYQQALGQGPQFIFQYYREEENGRGNFPPRFSGLQFPNYSSELNVNALELDDSALYLCASRKAGEGVNYGYTFGSGTRLTVV.

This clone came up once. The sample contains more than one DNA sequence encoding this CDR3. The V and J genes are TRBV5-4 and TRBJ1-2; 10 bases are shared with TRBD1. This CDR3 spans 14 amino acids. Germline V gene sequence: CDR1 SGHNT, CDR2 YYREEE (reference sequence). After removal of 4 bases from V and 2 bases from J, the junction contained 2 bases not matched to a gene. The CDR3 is CASSPGQGNYGYTF. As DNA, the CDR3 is TGTGCCAGCAGCCCGGGACAGGGGAACTATGGCTACACCTTC.

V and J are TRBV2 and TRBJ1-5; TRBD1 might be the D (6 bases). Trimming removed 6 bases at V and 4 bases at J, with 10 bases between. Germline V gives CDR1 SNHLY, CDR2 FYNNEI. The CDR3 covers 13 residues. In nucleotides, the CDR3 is TGTGCCAGCAGGCAGGGGCTAAATCAGCCCCAGCATTTT. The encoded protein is CASRQGLNQPQHF.

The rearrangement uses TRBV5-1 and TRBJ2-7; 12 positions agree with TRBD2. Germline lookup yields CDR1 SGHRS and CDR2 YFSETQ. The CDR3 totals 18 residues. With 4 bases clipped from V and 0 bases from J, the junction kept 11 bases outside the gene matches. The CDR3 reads CASSKGLAGSSRSYEQYF. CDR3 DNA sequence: TGCGCCAGCAGCAAAGGACTAGCGGGATCCTCACGCTCCTACGAGCAGTACTTC.

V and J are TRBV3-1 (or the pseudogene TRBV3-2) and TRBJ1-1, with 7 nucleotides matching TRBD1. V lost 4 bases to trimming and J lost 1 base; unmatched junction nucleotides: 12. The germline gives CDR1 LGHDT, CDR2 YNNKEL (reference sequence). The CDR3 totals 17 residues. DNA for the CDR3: TGTGCCAGCAGCCCCAGGACAGGAGCGGGTAGGAACACTGAAGCTTTCTTT. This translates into CASSPRTGAGRNTEAFF.

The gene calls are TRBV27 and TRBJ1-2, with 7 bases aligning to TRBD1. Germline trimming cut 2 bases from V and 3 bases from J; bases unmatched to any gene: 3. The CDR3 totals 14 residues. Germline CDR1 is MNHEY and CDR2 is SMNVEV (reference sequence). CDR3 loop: CASSLTGEYYGYTF. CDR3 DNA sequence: TGTGCCAGCAGTTTAACAGGGGAATACTATGGCTACACCTTC.

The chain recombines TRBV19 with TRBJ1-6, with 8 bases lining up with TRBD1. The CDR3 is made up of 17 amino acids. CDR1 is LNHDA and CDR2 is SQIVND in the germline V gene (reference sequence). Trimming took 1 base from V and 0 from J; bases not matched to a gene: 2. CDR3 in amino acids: CASSIGTGGSYNSPLHF. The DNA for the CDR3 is TGTGCCAGTAGTATAGGAACAGGGGGCTCCTATAATTCACCCCTCCACTTT.

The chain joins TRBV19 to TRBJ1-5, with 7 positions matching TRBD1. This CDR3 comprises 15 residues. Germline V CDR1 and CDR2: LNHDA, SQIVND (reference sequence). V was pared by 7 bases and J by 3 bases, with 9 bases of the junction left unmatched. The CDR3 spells CASTPPTGNNQPQHF. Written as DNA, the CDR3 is TGTGCCAGTACCCCTCCGACAGGGAACAATCAGCCCCAGCATTTT. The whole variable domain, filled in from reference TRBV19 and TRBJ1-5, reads DGGITQSPKYLFRKEGQNVTLSCEQNLNHDAMYWYRQDPGQGLRLIYYSQIVNDFQKGDIAEGYSVSREKKESFPLTVTSAQKNPTAFYLCASTPPTGNNQPQHFGDGTRLSIL.

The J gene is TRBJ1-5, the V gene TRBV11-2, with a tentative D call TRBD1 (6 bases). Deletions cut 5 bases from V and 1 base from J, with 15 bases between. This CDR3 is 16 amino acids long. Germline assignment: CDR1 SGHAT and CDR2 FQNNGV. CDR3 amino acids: CASSRGGLGSNQPQHF. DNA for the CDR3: TGTGCCAGCAGCCGGGGGGGGCTCGGAAGCAATCAGCCCCAGCATTTT.

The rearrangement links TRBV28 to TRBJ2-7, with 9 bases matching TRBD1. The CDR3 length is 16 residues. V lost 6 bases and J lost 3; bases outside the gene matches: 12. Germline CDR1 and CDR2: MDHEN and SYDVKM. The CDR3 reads CASSPLSSGQGYEQYF. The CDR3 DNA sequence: TGTGCCAGCAGCCCCCTCTCTTCGGGACAGGGCTACGAGCAGTACTTC.

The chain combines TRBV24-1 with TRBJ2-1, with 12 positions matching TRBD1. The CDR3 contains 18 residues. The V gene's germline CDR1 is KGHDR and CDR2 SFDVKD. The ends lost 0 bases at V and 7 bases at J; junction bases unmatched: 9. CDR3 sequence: CATSDLVSGTGGFNEQFF. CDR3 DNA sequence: TGTGCCACCAGTGATTTGGTGAGTGGGACAGGGGGCTTTAATGAGCAGTTCTTC.